This TCR beta chain originates from a study of blood T cells in healthy people across ages. With a J-beta primer mix and a sample-barcoded 5' primer, a second PCR ran about 7 to 12 cycles. With 12 random nucleotides, a template-switch adaptor tagged each individual cDNA molecule. Every sample gave at least 3 million paired-end reads containing CDR3. Each CDR3 protein gets one entry after TCRdb re-called the 5' RACE reads with MiXCR. The table lists approximately 1.5 million distinct CDR3 sequences, 30% to 35% of them singletons. Study observations and caveats: CMV infection status of these donors was not known. A strong correlation between TCR beta diversity and naive T cell percentage was seen.

Germline-derived CDR1 and CDR2 are SEHNR and FQNEAQ (reference sequence). With 5 bases removed from V and 0 bases from J, the gap between germline ends came to 10 bases. The CDR3 is 14 amino acids. This clonotype was seen a few times. No antigen is known for it. The chain joins TRBV7-9 to TRBJ1-1; D gene unclear. Sequencing input: blood. The receptor's source is a woman in her thirties in good health. The chain's CDR3 is CASSEHVLNTEAFF. In DNA form, the CDR3 reads TGTGCCAGCAGCGAGCACGTTCTGAACACTGAAGCTTTCTTT.